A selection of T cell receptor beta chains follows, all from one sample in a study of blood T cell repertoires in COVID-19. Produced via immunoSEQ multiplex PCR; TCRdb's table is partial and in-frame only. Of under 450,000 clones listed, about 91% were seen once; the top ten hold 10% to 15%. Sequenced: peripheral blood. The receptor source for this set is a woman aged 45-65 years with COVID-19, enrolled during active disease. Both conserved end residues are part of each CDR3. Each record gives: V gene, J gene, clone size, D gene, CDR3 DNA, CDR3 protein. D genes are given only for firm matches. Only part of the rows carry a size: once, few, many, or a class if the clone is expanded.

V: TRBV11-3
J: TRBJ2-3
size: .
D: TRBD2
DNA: TGTGCCAGCAGCCGGGGACTAGCGGGGGGGACAGATACGCAGTATTTT
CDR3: CASSRGLAGGTDTQYF

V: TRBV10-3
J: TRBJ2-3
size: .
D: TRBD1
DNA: TGTGCCATCAGTGGGCGAAACAGGGGGAGCACAGATACGCAGTATTTT
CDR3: CAISGRNRGSTDTQYF

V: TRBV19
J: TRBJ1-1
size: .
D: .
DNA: TGTGCCAGTAGTACTACAGGCGACACTGAAGCTTTCTTT
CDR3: CASSTTGDTEAFF

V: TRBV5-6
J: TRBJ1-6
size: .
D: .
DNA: TGTGCCAGCAGCTCGGGAAGTCCCTCACCCCTCCACTTT
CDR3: CASSSGSPSPLHF

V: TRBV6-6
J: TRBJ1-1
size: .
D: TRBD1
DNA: TGTGCCAGCAGTTCCGGGACAGGGGGGACTGAAGCTTTCTTT
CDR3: CASSSGTGGTEAFF

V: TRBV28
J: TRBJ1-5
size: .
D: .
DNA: TGTGCCAGCAGTACCGGACTGGCTAGGGCCCAGCATTTT
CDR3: CASSTGLARAQHF

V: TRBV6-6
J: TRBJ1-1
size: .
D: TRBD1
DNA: TGTGCCAGCAGTTACGACAGGGGCAACACTGAAGCTTTCTTT
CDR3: CASSYDRGNTEAFF

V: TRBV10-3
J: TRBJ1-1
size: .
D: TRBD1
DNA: TGTGCCATCACCCCCCTCGACAGGGGAAACACTGAAGCTTTCTTT
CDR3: CAITPLDRGNTEAFF

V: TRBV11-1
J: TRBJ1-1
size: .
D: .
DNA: TGTGCCAGCAGCTTAGGATCAGGGACTGAAGCTTTCTTT
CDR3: CASSLGSGTEAFF

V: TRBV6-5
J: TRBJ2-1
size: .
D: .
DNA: TGTGCCAGCAGTTACGGAGACAGGAGTCACAATGAGCAGTTCTTC
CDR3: CASSYGDRSHNEQFF

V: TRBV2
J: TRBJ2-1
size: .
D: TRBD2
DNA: TGTGCCAGCAGTGATGTTGGACTAGCGGGGAACAATGAGCAGTTCTTC
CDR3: CASSDVGLAGNNEQFF

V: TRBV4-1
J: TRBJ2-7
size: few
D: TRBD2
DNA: TGCGCCAGCAGCCAAGAAGCGCCGGTCAGTGGGAGGGCCTACGAGCAGTACTTC
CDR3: CASSQEAPVSGRAYEQYF

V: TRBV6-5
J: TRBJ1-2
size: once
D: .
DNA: TGTGCCAGCCTGGGGGCAGGCGAGAACTATGGCTACACCTTC
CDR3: CASLGAGENYGYTF

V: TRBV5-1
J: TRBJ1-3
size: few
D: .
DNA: TGCGCCAGCAGCTTAAAGAGCTCTGGAAACACCATATATTTT
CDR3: CASSLKSSGNTIYF

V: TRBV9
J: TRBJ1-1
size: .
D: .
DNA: TGTGCCAGCAGCGCCGTTGGGAGTTTGAACACTGAAGCTTTCTTT
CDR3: CASSAVGSLNTEAFF

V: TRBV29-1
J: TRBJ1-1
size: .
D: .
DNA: TGCAGCGTTCTTCGGGGGGAGGTTGGCGCCGCTTTCTTT
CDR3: CSVLRGEVGAAFF

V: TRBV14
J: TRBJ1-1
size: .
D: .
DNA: TGTGCCAGCAGCCACGAACGAGGGACTGAAGCTTTCTTT
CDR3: CASSHERGTEAFF

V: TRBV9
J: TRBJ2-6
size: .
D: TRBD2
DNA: TGTGCCAGCAGCGTAGCGGGGGGGTCTGGGGCCAACGTCCTGACTTTC
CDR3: CASSVAGGSGANVLTF

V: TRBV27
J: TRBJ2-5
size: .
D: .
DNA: TGTGCCAGCAGTCACACAGGGTCTGTAGAGACCCAGTACTTC
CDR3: CASSHTGSVETQYF

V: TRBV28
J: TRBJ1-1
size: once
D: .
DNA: TGTGCCAGCAGTTTGGGCAGGGCTATGCTTGAAGCTTTCTTT
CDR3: CASSLGRAMLEAFF

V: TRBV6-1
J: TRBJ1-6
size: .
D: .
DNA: TGTGCCAGCAGTGAGGCCAGGGCAGGTTCACCCCTCCACTTT
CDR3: CASSEARAGSPLHF

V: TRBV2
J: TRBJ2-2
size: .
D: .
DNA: TGTGCCAGCAGTGGTACGGAGGGGGCGTCGAACACCGGGGAGCTGTTTTTT
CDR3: CASSGTEGASNTGELFF

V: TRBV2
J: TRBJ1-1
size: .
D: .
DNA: TGTGCCAGCAGTGCTCTTACCCGACAGGAAGCTTTCTTT
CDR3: CASSALTRQEAFF

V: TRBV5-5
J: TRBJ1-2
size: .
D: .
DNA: TGTGCCAGCAGCCATGGCAGGGGCCCGATTTATGGCTACACCTTC
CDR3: CASSHGRGPIYGYTF

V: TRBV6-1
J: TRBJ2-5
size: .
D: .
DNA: TGTGCCAGCAGTGCCCGTTTCGACTTCAGGGATGTAGAGACCCAGTACTTC
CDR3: CASSARFDFRDVETQYF

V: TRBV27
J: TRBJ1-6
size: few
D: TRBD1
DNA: TGTGCCACCTTGACAGGGGACCCCTATAATTCACCCCTCCACTTT
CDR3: CATLTGDPYNSPLHF

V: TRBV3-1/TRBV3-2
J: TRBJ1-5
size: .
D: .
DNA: TGTGCCAGCAGCCAAGATGCGGAGAGCAATCAGCCCCAGCATTTT
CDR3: CASSQDAESNQPQHF

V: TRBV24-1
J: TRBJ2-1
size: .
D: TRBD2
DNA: TGTGCCACCAGTGATTTGGGCGCCCGGGGGGGAAATGAGCAGTTCTTC
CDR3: CATSDLGARGGNEQFF

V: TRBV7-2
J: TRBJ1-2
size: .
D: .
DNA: TGTGCCAGCAGCCCCCGTGGGGAGGGCTACACCTTC
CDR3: CASSPRGEGYTF

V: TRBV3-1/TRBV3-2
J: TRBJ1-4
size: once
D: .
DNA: TGTGCCAGCAGCCACCCGGAAGGGGCAACTAATGAAAAACTGTTTTTT
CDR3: CASSHPEGATNEKLFF

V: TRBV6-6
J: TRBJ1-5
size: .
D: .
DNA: TGTGCCAGCAGTTACGGAATCGAGGCCCAGCATTTT
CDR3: CASSYGIEAQHF

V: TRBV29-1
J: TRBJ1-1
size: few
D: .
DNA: TGCAGCGTCGTCTCCGGGACACTGAACACTGAAGCTTTCTTT
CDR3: CSVVSGTLNTEAFF

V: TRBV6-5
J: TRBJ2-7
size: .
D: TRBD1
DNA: TGTGCCAGCAGCCTGGGACAGGAGGCGCCGGAGTACTTC
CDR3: CASSLGQEAPEYF

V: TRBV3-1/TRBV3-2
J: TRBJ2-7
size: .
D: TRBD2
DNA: TGTGCCAGCAGCGACGGGGGGGGACTCTCCTACGAGCAGTACTTC
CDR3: CASSDGGGLSYEQYF

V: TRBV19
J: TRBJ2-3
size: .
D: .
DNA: TGTGCCAGTAACGGCAGGGCCTCGGATACGCAGTATTTT
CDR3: CASNGRASDTQYF

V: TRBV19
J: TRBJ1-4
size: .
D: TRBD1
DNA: TGTGCCAGTAGGACAGGGTTTGCGGCAACTAATGAAAAACTGTTTTTT
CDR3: CASRTGFAATNEKLFF

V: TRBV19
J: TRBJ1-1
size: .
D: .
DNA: TGTGCCAGTAGTATAGGGCCTTATGAAGCTTTCTTT
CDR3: CASSIGPYEAFF

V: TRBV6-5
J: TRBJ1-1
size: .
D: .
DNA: TGTGCCAGCAGTCTAGGCGGGCGAGGCACTGAAGCTTTCTTT
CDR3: CASSLGGRGTEAFF

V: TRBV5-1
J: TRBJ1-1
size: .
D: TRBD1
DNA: TGCGCCAGCAGCTCAACAGGGGGCACTGAAGCTTTCTTT
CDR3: CASSSTGGTEAFF

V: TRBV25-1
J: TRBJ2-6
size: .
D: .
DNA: TGTGCCAGCAGTGCAGGTGGGGCCAACGTCCTGACTTTC
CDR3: CASSAGGANVLTF

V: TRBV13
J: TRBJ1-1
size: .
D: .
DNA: TGTGCCAGCAGCTCCCCGGGGAGGGGAAACACTGAAGCTTTCTTT
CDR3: CASSSPGRGNTEAFF

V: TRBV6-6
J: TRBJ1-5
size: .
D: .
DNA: TGTGCCAGCAGTTACCCGGAACAGGGAAGGGACCAGCCCCAGCATTTT
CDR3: CASSYPEQGRDQPQHF

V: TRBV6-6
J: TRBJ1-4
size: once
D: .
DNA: TGTGCCAGCAGTCCTCCGACAGTGAATGAAAAACTGTTTTTT
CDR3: CASSPPTVNEKLFF

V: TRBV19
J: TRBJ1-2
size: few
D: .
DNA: TGTGCCAGTAGTATAGTATCCCCCAGCTATGGCTACACCTTC
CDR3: CASSIVSPSYGYTF

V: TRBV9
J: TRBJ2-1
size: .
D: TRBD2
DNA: TGTGCCAGCAGCGTAGAGCGGGGCTCCTACAATGAGCAGTTCTTC
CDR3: CASSVERGSYNEQFF

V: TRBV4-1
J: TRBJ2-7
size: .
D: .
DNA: TGCGCCAGCAGCCACGGGGGACAGTCCTACGAGCAGTACTTC
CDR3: CASSHGGQSYEQYF

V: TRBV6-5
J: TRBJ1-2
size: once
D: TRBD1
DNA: TGTGCCAGCAGTTACGGGGACAGGGGGCAGGAGGGCTACACCTTC
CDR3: CASSYGDRGQEGYTF

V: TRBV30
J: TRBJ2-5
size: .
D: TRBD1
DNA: TGTGCCTGGGGCCAGGGACAGGGGGAAGAGACCCAGTACTTC
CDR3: CAWGQGQGEETQYF

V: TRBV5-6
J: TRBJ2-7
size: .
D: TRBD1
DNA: TGTGCCAGCAGCTTGGGACCAGGGGGCTACGAGCAGTACTTC
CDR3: CASSLGPGGYEQYF

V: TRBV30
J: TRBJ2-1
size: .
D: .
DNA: TGTGCCTGGAGTCTCCCCGGGATGAAGGGTGAGCAGTTCTTC
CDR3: CAWSLPGMKGEQFF

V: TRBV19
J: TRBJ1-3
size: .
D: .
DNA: TGTGCCAGTAAGATGGAGGGTGGAAACACCATATATTTT
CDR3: CASKMEGGNTIYF

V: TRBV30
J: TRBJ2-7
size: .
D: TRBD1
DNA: TGTGCCTGGGCCGGGACAGGGTCCTACGAGCAGTACTTC
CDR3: CAWAGTGSYEQYF

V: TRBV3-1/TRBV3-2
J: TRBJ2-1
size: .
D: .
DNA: TGTGCCACACGTACTTTGAGCAATGAGCAGTTCTTC
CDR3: CATRTLSNEQFF

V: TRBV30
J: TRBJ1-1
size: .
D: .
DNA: TGTGCCTGGAGTGTAGGGGGTGGGGCTTTCTTT
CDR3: CAWSVGGGAFF

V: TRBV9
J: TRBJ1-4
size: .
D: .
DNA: TGTGCCAGCAGCGTAGAAGGATTAGGGGGAGAAAAACTGTTTTTT
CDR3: CASSVEGLGGEKLFF

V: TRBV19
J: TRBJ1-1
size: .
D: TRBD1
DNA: TGTGCCAGTAGTATTGACAGGGGGGCTGAAGCTTTCTTT
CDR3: CASSIDRGAEAFF